Described below is a single T cell receptor beta chain sequence and its context. Participant age was roughly 18 to 95 years, and participants resided in roughly 25 US areas. The study assigned cohorts using participant-reported clinical history. The V and J ends lost 6 bases and 3 bases respectively, with 12 bases between them. Looked up from germline, CDR1 is SQVTM and CDR2 is ANQGSEA. The CDR3 is 12 amino acids. The data derive from a study of blood T cell repertoires in COVID-19. Profiling relied on immunoSEQ multiplex PCR, and the TCRdb table lists in-frame clones only, not all of them. The sample includes 200,000 to 250,000 clones, roughly 80% seen only once; the top ten take 4.5% to 5%.

This chain links TRBV29-1 with TRBJ2-7; maybe TRBD1 (6 bases). Sequenced material: PBMCs or T cells enriched from blood (not recorded which). The source is a woman in her fifties or sixties who had been exposed to COVID-19. CDR3 protein: CSVFTGNYEQYF. In DNA, the CDR3 is TGCAGCGTATTCACAGGGAACTACGAGCAGTACTTC.